This T cell receptor beta chain came from a study of control samples from healthy donors and cancer patients. V shed 4 bases, J shed 0 bases, and the junction held 3 bases outside the gene matches. This CDR3 contains 15 residues. Germline assignment: CDR1 SGHRS and CDR2 YFSETQ. Clones were sequenced by immunoSEQ multiplex PCR, and TCRdb holds only the in-frame ones, with some missing. The sample carries 160,000 or so clones, approximately 93% recorded once. This TCR was sampled from a woman aged 40 to 50 in good health. The chain is built from TRBV5-1 and TRBJ1-4, with 7 bases lining up with TRBD1. The specimen was blood. The CDR3 protein is CASSPTGATNEKLFF. The CDR3 DNA follows: TGCGCCAGCAGCCCCACAGGGGCAACTAATGAAAAACTGTTTTTT.